This T cell receptor (beta chain) was found in a study of low-dose radiotherapy and immunotherapy resistance in tumors (dated by TCRdb to between 2021 and 2022). As for the study more broadly: In Cohort 1, 0.5 Gy per fraction was delivered every 2 weeks, and a total PTV dose of 6.5 Gy was prescribed. Eight patients were included in the translational analysis, namely three from the first dose cohort plus the first five from the second dose cohort. Starting on cycle 1 day 1, patients took 300 mg of aspirin by mouth once daily for four cycles. For Cohort 2, the dose was 1 Gy per fraction given every two weeks, adding up to 13 Gy in total across 26 weeks. Nivolumab was administered intravenously as a 240 mg flat dose every two weeks, and ipilimumab was administered intravenously at 1 mg/kg every six weeks. Cyclophosphamide 200 mg/m2 was given intravenously every two weeks, one day before each radiation and immunotherapy administration. Trial participants were not randomized into treatment groups.

This clonotype was counted between two and nine times. Its antigen has not been determined. Per-base qualities were not stored, and no clone one base away is much larger. The data were produced on an Illumina HiSeq 2500. First-strand cDNA was synthesized using Superscript III and a set of TRAV- and TRBV-specific primers, so that both TCRalpha and TCRbeta chains were covered. A roughly 19-cycle PCR with Phusion amplified the TCRs, pairing a constant-region primer with the adapter that was attached to the V primers. The isolated mRNA was amplified using the MessageAmp II aRNA Amplification Kit, with in vitro transcription performed for about 15 hours at 37 degrees C. mRNA for TCR sequencing was isolated with the Dynabeads mRNA DIRECT Purification Kit. A second roughly 25-cycle Phusion PCR added indexed Illumina adapters, and products were purified with AMPure XP beads. The authors' analysis ran thus. Using custom Perl scripts, TCR sequences that encoded the same protein were pooled, out-of-frame sequences were dropped, and the abundance of each clonotype was calculated. Any TCR sequence supported by only a single read was excluded from analysis. The metrics used to describe the repertoires included Shannon entropy, Gini index, clonality, richness, and the frequency of TCRs shared between repertoires. TCRdb redid the processing of the public reads, applying fastp at Q25 and MiXCR, and retained in-frame beta chains. Each CDR3 protein gets just one entry, which takes the most common genes and DNA from the rows behind it. TCRdb's processing, not the authors' own work, is the source of the V and J calls. The sample includes approximately 30,000 distinct CDR3 sequences, with 49% observed a single time. In total, the top ten clones hold around 6% of the sample.

The time point label on this specimen signifies: after trial treatment. Taken with the paper, the label for treatment or condition translates to: LDRT plus nivolumab, ipilimumab, low-dose cyclophosphamide and aspirin (RACIN trial). Donors were enrolled in RACIN, a single-arm phase I dose-escalation trial combining nivolumab, ipilimumab, aspirin, low-dose cyclophosphamide and low-dose radiotherapy. Patients were eligible if they had advanced solid tumors that were TIL-negative. From the cysteine up to the phenylalanine, the CDR3 has a length of 15 residues. The retained sequence is limited to the CDR3, 45 bases, with the frame set at the first base. V lost 5 bases and J lost 3 bases, and the count of bases not matched to a germline gene is 9. Per the germline V gene, SGHTA is the CDR1 and FQGNSA is the CDR2.

The material sequenced was PBMCs, taken after low-dose radiotherapy plus immunotherapy. The sequence is built from TRBV7-2 and TRBJ2-7; TRBD2 matches 8 bases in the middle. This TCR was sampled from a male donor with gallbladder cancer. The CDR3 region: CASSDTSGGIYEQYF. The DNA is as follows: TGTGCCAGCAGCGATACTAGCGGAGGTATCTACGAGCAGTACTTC.